This T cell receptor (beta chain) appears in the sequencing data of a study of CD8+CD57+ T cells in acquired aplastic anemia. All sequencing subjects had displayed CD8+CD57+ cell expansion on flow cytometry. The germline CDR1 and CDR2 sequences are SQVTM and ANQGSEA. Deletions cut 5 bases from V and 4 bases from J, with 14 bases between. This CDR3 has 13 residues. CDR3 and TCR beta VDJ profiling relied on genomic DNA as the template. Via MiXCR, TCRdb re-called the reads, giving one row per CDR3 protein. The table includes 150,000 to 200,000 distinct CDR3 sequences, 40% to 55% detected once. A few counts support this clonotype.

The receptor was isolated from a human donor with aplastic anemia. The rearrangement links TRBV29-1 to TRBJ2-5, with D perhaps TRBD1 (5 bases). The sequenced sample consisted of sorted CD4+, CD8+, or CD8+CD57+ T cells (not recorded which) from PBMCs. The CDR3 sequence is CSVPFRVGETQYF. The CDR3, as DNA: TGCAGCGTTCCATTCAGGGTAGGAGAGACCCAGTACTTC.